This T cell receptor (beta chain) was retrieved from a study of regulatory T cells in long-lasting Graves disease. The ends were cut back, 0 bases at V and 4 bases at J, with 5 bases in the middle. Germline V gene lookup returns CDR1 SNHLY and CDR2 FYNNEI. The CDR3 has 13 amino acids. At least ten counts were recorded for this clonotype. The authors built TCR beta libraries using iRepertoire HTBI primers and Arm-PCR of CDR3 regions. TCRdb re-analysed the multiplex PCR reads in MiXCR, keeping a single row per CDR3 protein. The table shows some 240,000 distinct CDR3 sequences, with about 19% occurring only once. The time point denotes: newly diagnosed GD, antithyroid drugs for less than 3 months. Scientists built the TCR library using RNA that was extracted from PBMCs. This same sample was also part of a study on T cells in Graves' hyperthyroidism and ophthalmopathy.

The chain is built from TRBV2 and TRBJ2-3; D unresolved. Sequenced material: peripheral blood mononuclear cells (PBMCs), taken at new diagnosis, from a patient treated with antithyroid drugs. This TCR came from a woman in her 30s with Graves disease. The CDR3 here is CASSEALPDTQYF. The DNA of the CDR3 is TGTGCCAGCAGTGAAGCGCTCCCAGATACGCAGTATTTT.